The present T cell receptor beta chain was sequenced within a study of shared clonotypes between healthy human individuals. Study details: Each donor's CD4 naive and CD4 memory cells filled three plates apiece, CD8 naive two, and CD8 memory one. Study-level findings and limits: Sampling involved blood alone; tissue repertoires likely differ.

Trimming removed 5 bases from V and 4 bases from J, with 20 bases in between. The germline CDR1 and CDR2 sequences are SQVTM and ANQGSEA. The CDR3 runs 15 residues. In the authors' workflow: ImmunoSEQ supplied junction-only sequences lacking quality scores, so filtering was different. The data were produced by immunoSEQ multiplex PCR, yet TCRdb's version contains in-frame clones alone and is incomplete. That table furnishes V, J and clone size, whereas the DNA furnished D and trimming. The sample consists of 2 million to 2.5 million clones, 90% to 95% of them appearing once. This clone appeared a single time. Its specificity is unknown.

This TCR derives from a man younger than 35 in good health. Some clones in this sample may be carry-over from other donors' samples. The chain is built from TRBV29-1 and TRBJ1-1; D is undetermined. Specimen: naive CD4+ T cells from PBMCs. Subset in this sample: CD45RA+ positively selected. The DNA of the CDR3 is TGCAGCGTTCGCGCCCATCGCAGAGAAACCACTGAAGCTTTCTTT. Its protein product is CSVRAHRRETTEAFF. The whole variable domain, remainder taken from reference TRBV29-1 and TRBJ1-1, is SAVISQKPSRDICQRGTSLTIQCQVDSQVTMMFWYRQQPGQSLTLIATANQGSEATYESGFVIDKFPISRPNLTFSTLTVSNMSPEDSSIYLCSVRAHRRETTEAFFGQGTRLTVV.